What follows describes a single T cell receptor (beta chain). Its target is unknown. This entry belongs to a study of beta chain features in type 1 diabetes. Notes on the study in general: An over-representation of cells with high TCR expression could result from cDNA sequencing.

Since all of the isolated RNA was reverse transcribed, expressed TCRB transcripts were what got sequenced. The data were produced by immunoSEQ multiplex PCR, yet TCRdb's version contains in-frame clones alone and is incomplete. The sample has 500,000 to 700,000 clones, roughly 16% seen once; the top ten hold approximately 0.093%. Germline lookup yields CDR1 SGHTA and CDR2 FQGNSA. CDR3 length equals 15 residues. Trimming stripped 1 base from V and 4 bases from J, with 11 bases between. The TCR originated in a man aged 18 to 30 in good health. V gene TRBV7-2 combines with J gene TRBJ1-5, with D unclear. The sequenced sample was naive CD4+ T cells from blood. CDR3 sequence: CASSLGVRLNQPQHF. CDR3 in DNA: TGTGCCAGCAGCTTAGGCGTCAGACTGAATCAGCCCCAGCATTTT.